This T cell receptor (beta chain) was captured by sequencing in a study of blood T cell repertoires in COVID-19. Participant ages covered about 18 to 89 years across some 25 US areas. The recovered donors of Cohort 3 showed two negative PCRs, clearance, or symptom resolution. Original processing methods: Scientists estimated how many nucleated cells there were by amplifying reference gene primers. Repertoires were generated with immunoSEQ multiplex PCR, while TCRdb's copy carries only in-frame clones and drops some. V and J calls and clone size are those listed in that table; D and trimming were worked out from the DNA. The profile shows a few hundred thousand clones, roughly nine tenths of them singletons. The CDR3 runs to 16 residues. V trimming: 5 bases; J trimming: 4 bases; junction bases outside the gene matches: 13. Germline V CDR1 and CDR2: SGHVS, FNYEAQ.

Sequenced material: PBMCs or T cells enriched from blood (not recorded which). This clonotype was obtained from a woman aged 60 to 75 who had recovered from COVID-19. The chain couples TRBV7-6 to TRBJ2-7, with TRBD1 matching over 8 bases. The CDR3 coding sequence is TGTGCCAGCAGCCGATTTCCAGGGGGCGTAGGGTACGAGCAGTACTTC. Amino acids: CASSRFPGGVGYEQYF.